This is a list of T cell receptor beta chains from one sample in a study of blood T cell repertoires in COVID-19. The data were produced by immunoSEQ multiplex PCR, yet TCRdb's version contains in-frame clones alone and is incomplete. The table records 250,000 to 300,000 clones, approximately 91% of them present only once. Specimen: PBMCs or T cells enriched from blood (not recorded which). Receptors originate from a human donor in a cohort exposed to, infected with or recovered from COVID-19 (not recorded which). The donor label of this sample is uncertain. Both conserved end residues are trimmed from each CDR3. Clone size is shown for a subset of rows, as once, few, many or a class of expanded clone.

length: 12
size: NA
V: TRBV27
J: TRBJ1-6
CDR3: ASSLSVGGSTLH

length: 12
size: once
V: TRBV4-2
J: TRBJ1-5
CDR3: ASSQGGANQPQH

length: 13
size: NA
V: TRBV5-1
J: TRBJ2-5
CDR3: ASSPGQTNGETQY

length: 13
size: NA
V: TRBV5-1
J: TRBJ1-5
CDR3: ASSEGTRSNQPQH

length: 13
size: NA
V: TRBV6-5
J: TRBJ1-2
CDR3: ASNYRDKSWYGYT

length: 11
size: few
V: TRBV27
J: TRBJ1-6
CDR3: ASSWDRDSPLH

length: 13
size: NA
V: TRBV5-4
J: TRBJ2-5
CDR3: ASSLDRGSMETQY

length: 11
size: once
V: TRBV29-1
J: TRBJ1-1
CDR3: SGSERSGTEAF

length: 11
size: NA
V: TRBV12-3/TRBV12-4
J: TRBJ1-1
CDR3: ANSSKVNTEAF

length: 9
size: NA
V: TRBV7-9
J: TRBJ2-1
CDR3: ASSSNMGQI

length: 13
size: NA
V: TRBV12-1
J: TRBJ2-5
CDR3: ASSFSGSAQETQY